The TCR beta chain described here comes from a study of OX40 agonist ivuxolimab in advanced cancers. For the study at large: Patients in the trial were receiving intravenous ivuxolimab every 2 weeks, at doses of 0.01 to 10 mg/kg. Three individuals attained partial responses, comprising one hepatocellular carcinoma case and two cutaneous melanoma cases.

The study, taken as a whole, reports: Clones of CD4+ and CD8+ blood T cells grew by week 6 at doses of 0.1 to 3.0 mg/kg. Antigen specificity remained undetermined for the expanded peripheral T cells.

Assay: immunoSEQ multiplex PCR; the TCRdb copy retains only in-frame clones and omits some. Of 55,000 to 90,000 clones listed, 88% are singletons. Notes on this clone: Its antigen is currently unknown.

This CDR3 is built from 13 residues. The germline V gene has CDR1 MNHNS and CDR2 SASEGT. Deletions cut 11 bases from V and 5 bases from J, with 16 bases between. The sequence came from an adult with an advanced solid tumor such as melanoma, head and neck, liver or kidney cancer. Specimen: CD4+ or CD8+ T cells sorted from blood, collected in a trial of the OX40 agonist ivuxolimab. The chain combines TRBV6-1 with TRBJ2-1; the D call may be TRBD1 or TRBD2 (5 bases each). CDR3: CACIGTTNNEQFF. For the CDR3, the DNA is TGTGCCTGCATCGGGACCACCAACAATGAGCAGTTCTTC.